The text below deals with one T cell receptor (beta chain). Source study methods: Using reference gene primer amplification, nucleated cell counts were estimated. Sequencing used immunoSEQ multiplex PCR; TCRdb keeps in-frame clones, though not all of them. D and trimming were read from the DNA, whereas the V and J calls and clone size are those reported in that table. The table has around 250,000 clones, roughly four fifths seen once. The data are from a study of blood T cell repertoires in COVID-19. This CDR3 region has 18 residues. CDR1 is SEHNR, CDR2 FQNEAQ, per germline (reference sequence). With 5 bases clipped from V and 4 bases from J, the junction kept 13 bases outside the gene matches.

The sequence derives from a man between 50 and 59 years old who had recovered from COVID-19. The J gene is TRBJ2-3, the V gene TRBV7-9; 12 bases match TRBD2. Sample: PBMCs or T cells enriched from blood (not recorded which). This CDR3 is CASSQYSGLAGLADTQYF. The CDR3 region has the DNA TGTGCCAGCAGCCAATATTCTGGACTAGCGGGATTGGCAGATACGCAGTATTTT.